Each of the 32 T cell receptor beta chains below was sequenced from the same sample in a study of blood T cell repertoires in COVID-19. TCRdb's copy holds only in-frame clones and misses some; the assay was immunoSEQ multiplex PCR. The data contain some 230,000 clones, approximately 90% of them singletons. The specimen was peripheral blood. The receptors were gathered from a woman in her forties or fifties with COVID-19, enrolled during active disease.

The chain is built from TRBV11-3 and TRBJ2-7; D perhaps matches TRBD2 (6 bases). The CDR3 loop spans 14 amino acids. Per germline, CDR1 SGHNT and CDR2 YENEEA. Trimming pared 4 bases from V and 3 bases from J, leaving 13 bases between. CDR3 region: CASSSRDGSYEQYF. The CDR3 nucleotides read TGTGCCAGCAGCTCCCGGGACGGGAGCTACGAGCAGTACTTC.

In this sample, this clone turned up once. The chain combines TRBV5-8 with TRBJ2-7, with 7 bases aligning to TRBD1. The germline V gene has CDR1 SGHTS and CDR2 YDEGEE. CDR3 length: 15 amino acids. Trimming removed 3 bases from V and 2 bases from J; junction bases left unmatched: 8. CDR3 sequence (DNA): TGTGCCAGCAGCTGGGACAGTGGTTATCCCTACGAGCAGTACGTC. Encoded protein: CASSWDSGYPYEQYV.

The CDR3 reads CAWSPRTNNYGYTF. CDR3 bases: TGTGCCTGGAGCCCCAGGACAAACAACTATGGCTACACCTTC. The chain carries TRBV30 and TRBJ1-2; perhaps TRBD1 as D (5 bases). This CDR3 is 14 amino acids long. V was trimmed by 3 bases and J by 2 bases, leaving 13 bases between them. Germline lookup yields CDR1 GTSNPN and CDR2 SVGIG (reference sequence).

This clone showed up just once. The chain uses TRBV6-4 and TRBJ2-7, with TRBD2 as a possible D gene (7 bases). Germline loops: CDR1 MRHNA, CDR2 SNTAGT. This CDR3 has 16 amino acids. V was shortened by 2 bases and J by 0 bases, with 14 bases between the two germline ends. CDR3 in DNA: TGTGCCAGCAGTGACGGGGGCGGGGGAAGCTCCTACGAGCAGTACGTC. This sequence encodes CASSDGGGGSSYEQYV.

In its sample, this clone was seen a few times. This chain links TRBV6-1 with TRBJ1-3, with D tentatively TRBD1 (5 bases). The CDR3 runs 16 residues. CDR1 and CDR2 from the germline V gene are MNHNS and SASEGT. Trimming removed 1 base from V and 4 bases from J, with 14 bases in between. This CDR3 is CASSEVGGMGGNTIYF. CDR3 DNA: TGTGCCAGCAGTGAAGTTGGGGGGATGGGGGGAAACACCATATATTTT.

This chain joins TRBV10-1 and TRBJ1-6; D might be TRBD1 (5 bases). Looked up from germline, CDR1 is WNHNN and CDR2 is SYGVQD (reference sequence). V gave up 7 bases and J gave up 10 bases, with 26 bases separating them. This CDR3 has 17 residues. The CDR3 DNA is TGCGCCAGCAAGCATCGGCCCTCCTATCAGGGTTCGTCACCCCTCCACTTT. Translating gives CASKHRPSYQGSSPLHF.

V usage is TRBV6-5 and J usage is TRBJ1-5, with 7 bases aligning to TRBD1. V gave up 4 bases and J gave up 3 bases; unmatched junction bases: 6. The germline V gene has CDR1 MNHEY and CDR2 SVGAGI. The CDR3 contains 15 residues. In DNA form, the CDR3 reads TGTGCCAGCAGTTTATGGACAGGAGTCAATCAGCCCCAGCATTTT. It yields the protein CASSLWTGVNQPQHF.

The genes are TRBV5-6 and TRBJ1-5; D gene unclear. Germline assignment: CDR1 SGHDT and CDR2 YYEEEE. Between the trimmed V and J ends, which lost 3 bases and 9 bases, there was a span of 10 bases. The CDR3 is made up of 12 amino acids. CDR3 protein: CASSSIYGPQHF. The CDR3 DNA is TGTGCCAGCAGCTCCATTTACGGGCCCCAGCATTTT.

This clone showed up many times. This chain connects TRBV7-2 to TRBJ1-2; TRBD1 matches 8 bases. The CDR3 totals 15 residues. The germline V gene has CDR1 SGHTA and CDR2 FQGNSA. V shed 5 bases, J shed 4 bases, and the junction held 9 bases outside the gene matches. Written as DNA, the CDR3 is TGTGCCAGCAGCCCTAGGACAGGGAGGACCTATGGCTACACCTTC. Encoded protein: CASSPRTGRTYGYTF.

V usage is TRBV10-3 and J usage is TRBJ2-1; 9 bases fit TRBD1. This CDR3 contains 15 residues. J lost 7 bases, V lost 0 bases, and 4 bases had no gene match. Germline V gives CDR1 ENHRY, CDR2 SYGVKD. The DNA of the CDR3 is TGTGCCATCAGTGAGTCTGACAGGGGGAAGAATGAGCAGTTCTTC. It yields the protein CAISESDRGKNEQFF.

This chain uses TRBV7-9 with TRBJ1-2, with D perhaps TRBD1 (6 bases). This CDR3 has 17 residues. Germline V gene sequence: CDR1 SEHNR, CDR2 FQNEAQ (reference sequence). The V gene lost 2 bases and the J gene lost 7 bases, with 23 bases spanning the gap. The CDR3 region is CASSLWDTKPPRVGYTF. DNA of the CDR3: TGTGCCAGCAGCTTATGGGACACCAAACCCCCAAGGGTTGGCTACACCTTC.

The J gene is TRBJ1-1, the V gene TRBV5-5, with a possible D match to TRBD1 (5 bases). Trimming took off 4 bases at V and 1 base at J, with 11 bases between the two ends. Germline CDR1 SGHKS, CDR2 YYEKEE (reference sequence). This CDR3 is built from 14 residues. CDR3 nucleotides: TGTGCCAGCAGCGTTGGACACCAGAACACTGAAGCTTTCTTT. This translates into CASSVGHQNTEAFF.

The chain combines TRBV6-6 with TRBJ1-6; 10 bases align to TRBD1. V lost 1 base to trimming and J lost 8 bases; unmatched junction nucleotides: 2. CDR3 size: 15 residues. Per germline, CDR1 MNHNY and CDR2 SVGAGI (reference sequence). The CDR3 reads CASSYLGTGDSPLHF. DNA for the CDR3: TGTGCCAGCAGTTACTTGGGGACAGGGGATTCACCCCTCCACTTT.

This chain connects TRBV12-5 to TRBJ2-1; 8 bases fit TRBD2. CDR3 size: 16 residues. V shed 5 bases, J shed 8 bases, and the junction held 14 bases outside the gene matches. Germline CDR1 is LGHNT and CDR2 is FRNRAP. This chain's CDR3 is CASGPNPGGPIDEQFF. CDR3 DNA: TGTGCTAGTGGTCCGAACCCGGGGGGGCCGATAGATGAGCAGTTCTTC. Together with reference TRBV12-5 and TRBJ2-1, the CDR3 gives the full variable domain: DARVTQTPRHKVTEMGQEVTMRCQPILGHNTVFWYRQTMMQGLELLAYFRNRAPLDDSGMPKDRFSAEMPDATLATLKIQPSEPRDSAVYFCASGPNPGGPIDEQFFGPGTRLTVL.

This chain connects TRBV6-4 to TRBJ1-1; the D is unclear. Per the germline V gene, CDR1 is MRHNA and CDR2 is SNTAGT. V was cut by 7 bases and J by 2 bases, with 11 bases left in between. The CDR3 contains 13 residues. The CDR3 spells CASKNQVNTEAFF. For the CDR3, the DNA is TGTGCCAGCAAAAATCAGGTTAACACTGAAGCTTTCTTT.

J is TRBJ1-2 and V is TRBV9, with TRBD1 matching over 7 bases. Trimming at V came to 0 bases and at J to 8 bases, leaving 7 bases not matched to a gene. Germline V lookup: CDR1 SGDLS, CDR2 YYNGEE. The CDR3 extends over 14 amino acids. The chain's CDR3 is CASSVDGQVGGYTF. The CDR3 DNA reads TGTGCCAGCAGCGTAGACGGACAGGTTGGGGGCTACACCTTC.

The V call is TRBV5-8, the J call TRBJ2-7, with 8 positions matching TRBD2. V lost 3 bases, J lost 5 bases, and 13 bases stayed unmatched. The CDR3 extends over 16 amino acids. Germline assignment: CDR1 SGHTS and CDR2 YDEGEE. The CDR3 nucleotides are TGTGCCAGCAGCTCCTACGCTTTTAGCGGGATAAACGAGCAGTACTTC. Translated: CASSSYAFSGINEQYF.

The V and J genes are TRBV5-6 and TRBJ1-2; D is unclear. The CDR3 consists of 14 residues. Germline-derived CDR1 and CDR2 are SGHDT and YYEEEE. Trimming removed 2 bases at V and 4 bases at J, with 12 bases between. The CDR3: CASSFPREVYGYTF. The CDR3 bases are TGTGCCAGCAGCTTCCCAAGGGAGGTCTATGGCTACACCTTC.

V gene TRBV6-1 combines with J gene TRBJ2-3; 7 nucleotides agree with TRBD1. The germline gives CDR1 MNHNS, CDR2 SASEGT. J was trimmed by 6 bases and V by 1 base; bases with no gene match: 7. There are 15 residues in the CDR3. The DNA of the CDR3 is TGTGCCAGCAGTGAAGGGGGACAGTTCAGGGATACGCAGTATTTT. This gives the protein CASSEGGQFRDTQYF.

V is TRBV5-1 and J is TRBJ2-6; D unclear. V was pared by 6 bases and J by 0 bases, with 4 bases between. Germline V lookup: CDR1 SGHRS, CDR2 YFSETQ. This CDR3 comprises 13 residues. CDR3 loop: CASKSSGANVLTF. The CDR3 nucleotides read TGCGCCAGCAAGAGCTCTGGGGCCAACGTCCTGACTTTC.

This chain joins TRBV7-9 and TRBJ2-3; 8 bases align to TRBD1. The CDR3 covers 13 residues. The trim removed 1 base at V and 8 bases at J, leaving 2 bases unmatched. Germline V gives CDR1 SEHNR, CDR2 FQNEAQ (reference sequence). CDR3 sequence reads: CASSLVQGGTQYF. As DNA, the CDR3 is TGTGCCAGCAGCTTAGTACAGGGGGGTACGCAGTATTTT.

V and J are TRBV18 and TRBJ1-5, with D unclear. The CDR3 contains 16 residues. Trimming left V 3 bases short and J 2 bases short, with 14 bases between. Germline V CDR1 and CDR2: KGHSH, LQKENI. CDR3 amino acids: CASSPAGPGGNQPQHF. CDR3 coding DNA: TGTGCCAGCTCACCCGCCGGGCCCGGGGGCAATCAGCCCCAGCATTTT.

CDR3: CASRQNPGFGELFF. The DNA of the CDR3 is TGTGCCAGCAGACAGAATCCAGGGTTTGGGGAGCTGTTTTTT. The V gene is TRBV5-5, the J gene TRBJ2-2; tentative D call: TRBD1 (5 bases). The CDR3 has 14 residues. V lost 5 bases and J 8 bases, leaving 16 bases between the germline ends. Germline V gives CDR1 SGHKS, CDR2 YYEKEE (reference sequence).

The genes are TRBV19 and TRBJ1-2, with a weak D call TRBD1 (6 bases). CDR3 length equals 16 residues. Trimming pared 7 bases from V and 6 bases from J, leaving 24 bases between. The germline V gene has CDR1 LNHDA and CDR2 SQIVND (reference sequence). Written as DNA, the CDR3 is TGTGCCAGTATCCCAATGGGGGGGGCGCTGAGCCATGGCTACACCTTC. It encodes CASIPMGGALSHGYTF. Complete variable domain (other parts from reference TRBV19 and TRBJ1-2): DGGITQSPKYLFRKEGQNVTLSCEQNLNHDAMYWYRQDPGQGLRLIYYSQIVNDFQKGDIAEGYSVSREKKESFPLTVTSAQKNPTAFYLCASIPMGGALSHGYTFGSGTRLTVV.

The gene calls are TRBV15 and TRBJ2-2; 7 bases align to TRBD1. CDR1 LNHNV and CDR2 YYDKDF come from the germline V gene (reference sequence). The CDR3 runs to 12 residues. The J segment lost 3 bases and the V segment lost 11 bases, leaving 3 bases of the junction unmatched. CDR3 in amino acids: CASTGYTGELFF. The CDR3 nucleotides read TGTGCCTCGACAGGGTACACCGGGGAGCTGTTTTTT.

This chain links TRBV4-3 with TRBJ1-2; D may be TRBD1 (6 bases). This CDR3 has 17 amino acids. Germline V gene lookup returns CDR1 LGHNA and CDR2 YSLEER. Deletions cut 0 bases from V and 5 bases from J, with 19 bases between. CDR3 nucleotides: TGCGCCAGCAGCCAAGATCGGAAGGGGGAGCTACGTTATGGCTACACCTTC. Translated, it gives CASSQDRKGELRYGYTF.

The chain couples TRBV5-8 to TRBJ2-1; the D gene is possibly TRBD1 (6 bases). This CDR3 contains 16 residues. CDR1 and CDR2 from the germline V gene are SGHTS and YDEGEE. The ends were cut back, 3 bases at V and 1 base at J, with 14 bases in the middle. The CDR3 DNA sequence: TGTGCCAGCAGCTCGGGACATAGGGGGTCCTACAATGAGCAGTTCTTC. This sequence encodes CASSSGHRGSYNEQFF.

This clone appeared a single time. The V and J genes are TRBV28 and TRBJ2-7, with TRBD1 matching over 7 bases. Looked up from germline, CDR1 is MDHEN and CDR2 is SYDVKM. With V trimmed by 3 bases and J by 6 bases, 8 bases remained unmatched. The CDR3 spans 14 residues. This CDR3 reads CASSFRGRVVEQYV. The DNA for the CDR3 is TGTGCCAGCAGTTTTAGGGGGCGGGTAGTCGAGCAGTACGTC.

This chain uses TRBV6-2 or TRBV6-3 with TRBJ2-1, with 10 bases aligning to TRBD2. Losses at the gene ends were 2 bases for V and 8 bases for J; bases not matched to a gene: 9. CDR1 is MNHEY and CDR2 is SVGEGT in the germline V gene. The CDR3 runs 16 residues. The CDR3 loop is CASSYRTSGPRDEQFF. CDR3 bases: TGTGCCAGCAGTTACAGGACTAGCGGCCCACGGGATGAGCAGTTCTTC.

The chain is built from TRBV27 and TRBJ1-6; no clear D gene. The CDR3 consists of 17 residues. The germline gives CDR1 MNHEY, CDR2 SMNVEV (reference sequence). V lost 0 bases and J lost 7, with 16 bases in between. The CDR3 DNA follows: TGTGCCAGCAGTTTATCATGGGAGCGGCCGTGGAATTCACCCCTCCACTTT. Its translation is CASSLSWERPWNSPLHF.

The DNA for the CDR3 is TGCGCCAGCAGCTTGGGATTCGGGACAGGGGCTATGAACACTGAAGCTTTCTTT. This encodes CASSLGFGTGAMNTEAFF. The rearrangement links TRBV5-1 to TRBJ1-1; 10 bases fit TRBD1. V shed 0 bases, J shed 0 bases, and the junction held 8 bases outside the gene matches. The CDR3 is 18 amino acids. The germline gives CDR1 SGHRS, CDR2 YFSETQ.

The rearrangement joins TRBV10-2 to TRBJ2-3, with TRBD2 identical over 9 bases. Germline CDR1 and CDR2: WSHSY and SAAADI. J lost 5 bases, V lost 9 bases, and 6 bases had no gene match. This CDR3 comprises 13 residues. In DNA, the CDR3 is TGCGCCAGTATGACTAGCGGTGGAGATACGCAGTATTTT. Translated: CASMTSGGDTQYF.